What follows are 4 T cell receptor beta chains derived from one specimen sequenced in a study of blood T cells in healthy people across ages. Using a J-beta primer mix together with a sample-barcoded 5' primer, a second PCR was run for roughly 6 to 11 cycles. One entry per CDR3 protein results from TCRdb running MiXCR on the 5' RACE reads. The sample gives some 1.5 million distinct CDR3 sequences, roughly 28% of which show up once; approximately 7.7% is in the top ten. The sample was blood. The receptor set was obtained from a woman in her thirties in good health.

V is TRBV7-3 and J is TRBJ2-3; tentatively, D is TRBD2 (5 bases). Germline V CDR1 and CDR2: SGHTA, FQGTGA. V was cut by 2 bases and J by 0 bases, with 12 bases left in between. This CDR3 has 16 amino acids. The CDR3 loop is CASSLGRGHSTDTQYF. Written as DNA, the CDR3 is TGTGCCAGCAGCTTAGGTCGCGGGCATAGCACAGATACGCAGTATTTT.

This clonotype appeared a few times. This chain connects TRBV3-1 to TRBJ1-1; D ambiguous. CDR3 length: 18 amino acids. The germline CDR1 and CDR2 sequences are LGHDT and YNNKEL (reference sequence). V shed 0 bases and J shed 0 bases, with 17 bases lying between them. The DNA of the CDR3 is TGTGCCAGCAGCCAAGATCGGGTAGGTTCACAACTGAACACTGAAGCTTTCTTT. Protein: CASSQDRVGSQLNTEAFF. Combining the CDR3 with reference TRBV3-1 and TRBJ1-1 gives the whole variable domain DTAVSQTPKYLVTQMGNDKSIKCEQNLGHDTMYWYKQDSKKFLKIMFSYNNKELIINETVPNRFSPKSPDKAHLNLHINSLELGDSAVYFCASSQDRVGSQLNTEAFFGQGTRLTVV.

CDR3 sequence reads: CSATSNRETGSPLHF. The CDR3 DNA sequence: TGCAGTGCAACCTCTAACCGGGAAACAGGTTCACCCCTCCACTTT. V usage is TRBV20-1 and J usage is TRBJ1-6, with a possible D match to TRBD1 (5 bases). CDR3 length equals 15 residues. Trimming took 6 bases from V and 9 from J, leaving 21 bases between them. The germline gives CDR1 DFQATT, CDR2 SNEGSKA (reference sequence).

The gene calls are TRBV9 and TRBJ2-7; 13 nucleotides align to TRBD2. In germline, CDR1 is SGDLS, CDR2 YYNGEE. V was pared by 0 bases and J by 7 bases, with 13 bases of the junction left unmatched. This CDR3 has 18 amino acids. The CDR3 loop is CASSVEWRTSGGANEQYF. The CDR3 coding sequence is TGTGCCAGCAGCGTAGAATGGAGAACTAGCGGGGGGGCCAATGAGCAGTACTTC.